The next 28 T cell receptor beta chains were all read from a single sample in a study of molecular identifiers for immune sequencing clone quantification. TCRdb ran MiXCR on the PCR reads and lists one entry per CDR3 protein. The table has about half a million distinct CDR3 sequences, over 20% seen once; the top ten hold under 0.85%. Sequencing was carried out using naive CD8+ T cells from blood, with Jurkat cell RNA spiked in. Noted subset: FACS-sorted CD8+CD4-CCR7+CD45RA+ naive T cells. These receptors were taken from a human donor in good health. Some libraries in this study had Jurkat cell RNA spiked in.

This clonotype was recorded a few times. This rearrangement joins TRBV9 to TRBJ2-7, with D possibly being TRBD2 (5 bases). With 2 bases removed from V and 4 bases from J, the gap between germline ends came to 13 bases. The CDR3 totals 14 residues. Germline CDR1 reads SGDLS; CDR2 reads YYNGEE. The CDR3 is CASSVGEDPYEQYF. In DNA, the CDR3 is TGTGCCAGCAGCGTCGGGGAAGATCCGTACGAGCAGTACTTC. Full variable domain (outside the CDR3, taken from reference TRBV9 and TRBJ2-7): DSGVTQTPKHLITATGQRVTLRCSPRSGDLSVYWYQQSLDQGLQFLIQYYNGEERAKGNILERFSAQQFPDLHSELNLSSLELGDSALYFCASSVGEDPYEQYFGPGTRLTVT.

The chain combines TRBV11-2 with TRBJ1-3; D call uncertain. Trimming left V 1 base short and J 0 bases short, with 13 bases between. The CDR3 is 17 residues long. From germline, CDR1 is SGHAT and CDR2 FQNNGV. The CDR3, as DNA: TGTGCCAGCAGCTTAGGACGTGGACGATCCTCTGGAAACACCATATATTTT. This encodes CASSLGRGRSSGNTIYF.

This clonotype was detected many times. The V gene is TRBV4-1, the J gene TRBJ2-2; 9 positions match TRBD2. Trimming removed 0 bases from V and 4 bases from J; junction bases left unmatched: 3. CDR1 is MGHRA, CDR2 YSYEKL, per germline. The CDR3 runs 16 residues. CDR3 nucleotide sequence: TGCGCCAGCAGCCAAGATTCTAGCGGGACCACCGGGGAGCTGTTTTTT. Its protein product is CASSQDSSGTTGELFF.

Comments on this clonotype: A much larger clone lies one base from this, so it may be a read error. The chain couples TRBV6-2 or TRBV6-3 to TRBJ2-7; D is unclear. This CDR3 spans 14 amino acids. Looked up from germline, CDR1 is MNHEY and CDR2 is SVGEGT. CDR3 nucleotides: TGTGCCGGCAGTTACGGAGAGAGGATCTACGAGCAGTACTTC. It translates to CAGSYGERIYEQYF.

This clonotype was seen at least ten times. The CDR3 region has the DNA TGTGTTAGCACCGGGACAGAGCGAATGTACAATGAGCAGTTCTTC. This sequence encodes CVSTGTERMYNEQFF. The chain recombines TRBV7-9 with TRBJ2-1; 7 bases match TRBD1. From germline, CDR1 is SEHNR and CDR2 FQNEAQ (reference sequence). The CDR3 consists of 15 residues.

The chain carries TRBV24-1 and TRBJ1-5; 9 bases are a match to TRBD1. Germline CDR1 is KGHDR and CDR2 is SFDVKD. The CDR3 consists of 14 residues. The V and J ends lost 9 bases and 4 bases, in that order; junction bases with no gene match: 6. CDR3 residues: CATQDRGLNQPQHF. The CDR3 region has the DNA TGTGCCACCCAGGACAGGGGACTTAATCAGCCCCAGCATTTT.

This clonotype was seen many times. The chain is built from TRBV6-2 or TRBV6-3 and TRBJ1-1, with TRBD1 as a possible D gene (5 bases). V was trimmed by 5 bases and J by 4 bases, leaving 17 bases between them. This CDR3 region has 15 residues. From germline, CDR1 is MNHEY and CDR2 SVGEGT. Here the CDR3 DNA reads TGTGCCAGCAGTCTACCACTGGGGGTTCCCACTGAAGCTTTCTTT. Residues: CASSLPLGVPTEAFF.

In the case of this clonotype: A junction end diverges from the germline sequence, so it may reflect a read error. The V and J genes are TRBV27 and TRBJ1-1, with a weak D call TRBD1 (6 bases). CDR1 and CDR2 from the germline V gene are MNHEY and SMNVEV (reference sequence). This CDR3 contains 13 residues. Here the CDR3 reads CASSYDRIGEALF. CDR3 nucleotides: TGTGCCAGCAGTTATGACAGGATTGGTGAAGCTCTCTTT.

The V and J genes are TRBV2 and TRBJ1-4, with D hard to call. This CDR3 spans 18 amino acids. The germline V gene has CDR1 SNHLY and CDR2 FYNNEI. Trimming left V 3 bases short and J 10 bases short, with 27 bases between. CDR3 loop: CASSEGRMLGNGDAKLFF. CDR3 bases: TGTGCCAGCAGTGAGGGGAGAATGTTGGGTAACGGAGATGCAAAACTGTTTTTT.

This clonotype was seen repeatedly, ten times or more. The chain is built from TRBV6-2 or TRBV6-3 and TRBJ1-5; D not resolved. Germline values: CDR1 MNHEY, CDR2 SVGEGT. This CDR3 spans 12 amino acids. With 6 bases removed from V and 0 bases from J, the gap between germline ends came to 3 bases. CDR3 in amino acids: CASRDSNQPQHF. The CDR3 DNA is TGTGCCAGCAGAGATAGCAATCAGCCCCAGCATTTT.

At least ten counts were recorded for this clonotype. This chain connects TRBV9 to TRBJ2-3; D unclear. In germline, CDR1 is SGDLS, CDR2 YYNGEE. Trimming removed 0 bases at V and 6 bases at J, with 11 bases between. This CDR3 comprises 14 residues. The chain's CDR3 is CASSVDHSVDTQYF. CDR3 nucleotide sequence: TGTGCCAGCAGCGTAGACCATAGTGTGGATACGCAGTATTTT.

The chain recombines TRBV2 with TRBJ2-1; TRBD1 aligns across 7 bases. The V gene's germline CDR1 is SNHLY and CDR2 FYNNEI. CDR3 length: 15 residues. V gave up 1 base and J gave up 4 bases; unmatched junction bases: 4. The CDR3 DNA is TGTGCCAGCAGTGAAGGGCAGGGGGTGTACAATGAGCAGTTCTTC. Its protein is CASSEGQGVYNEQFF.

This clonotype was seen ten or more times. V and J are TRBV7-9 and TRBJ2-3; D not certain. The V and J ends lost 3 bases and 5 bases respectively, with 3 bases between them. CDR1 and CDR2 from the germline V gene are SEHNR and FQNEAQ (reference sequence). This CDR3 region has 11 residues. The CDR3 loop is CASSFQDTQYF. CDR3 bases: TGTGCCAGCAGCTTTCAAGATACGCAGTATTTT.

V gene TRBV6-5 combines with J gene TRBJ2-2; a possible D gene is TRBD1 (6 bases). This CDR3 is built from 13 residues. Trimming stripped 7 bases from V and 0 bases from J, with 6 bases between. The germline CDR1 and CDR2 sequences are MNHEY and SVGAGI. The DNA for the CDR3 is TGTGCCAGCAACAGGGCGAACACCGGGGAGCTGTTTTTT. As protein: CASNRANTGELFF.

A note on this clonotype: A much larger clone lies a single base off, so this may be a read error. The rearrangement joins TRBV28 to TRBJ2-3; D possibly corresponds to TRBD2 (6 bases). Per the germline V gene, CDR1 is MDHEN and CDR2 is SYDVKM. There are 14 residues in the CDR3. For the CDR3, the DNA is TGTACCAGCAGTTTACGCCTAGCGACAGATACGCAGTATTTT. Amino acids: CTSSLRLATDTQYF.

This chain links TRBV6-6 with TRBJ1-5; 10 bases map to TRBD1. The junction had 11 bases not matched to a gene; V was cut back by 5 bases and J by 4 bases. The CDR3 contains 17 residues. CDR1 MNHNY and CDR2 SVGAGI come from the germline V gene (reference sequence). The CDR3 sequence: CASSTPGQGRLNQPQHF. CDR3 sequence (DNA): TGTGCCAGCAGTACCCCGGGACAGGGGAGGTTAAATCAGCCCCAGCATTTT.

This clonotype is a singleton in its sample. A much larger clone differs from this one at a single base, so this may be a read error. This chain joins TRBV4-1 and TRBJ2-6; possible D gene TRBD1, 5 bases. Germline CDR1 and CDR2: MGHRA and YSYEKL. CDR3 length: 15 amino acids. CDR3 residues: CASSLYLSGANALTF. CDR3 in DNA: TGCGCCAGCAGCCTCTATCTCTCTGGGGCCAACGCCCTGACTTTC.

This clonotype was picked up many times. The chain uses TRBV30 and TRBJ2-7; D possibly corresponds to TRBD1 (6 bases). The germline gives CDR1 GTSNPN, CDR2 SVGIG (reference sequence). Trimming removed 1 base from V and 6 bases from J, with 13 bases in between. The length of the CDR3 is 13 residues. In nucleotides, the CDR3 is TGTGCCTGGAGTGCGAATACAGGGTCCGAGCAGTACTTC. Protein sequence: CAWSANTGSEQYF.

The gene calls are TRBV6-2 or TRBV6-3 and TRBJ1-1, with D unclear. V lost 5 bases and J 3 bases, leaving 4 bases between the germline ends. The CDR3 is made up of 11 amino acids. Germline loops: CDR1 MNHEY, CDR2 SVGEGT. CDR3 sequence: CASSEYTEAFF. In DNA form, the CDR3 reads TGTGCCAGCAGTGAATACACTGAAGCTTTCTTT.

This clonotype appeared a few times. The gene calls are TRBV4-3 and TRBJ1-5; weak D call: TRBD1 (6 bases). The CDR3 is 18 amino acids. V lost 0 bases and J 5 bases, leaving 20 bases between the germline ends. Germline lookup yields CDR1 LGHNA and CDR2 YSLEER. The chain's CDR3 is CASSQDLVFGGLYQPQHF. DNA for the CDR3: TGCGCCAGCAGCCAAGATTTAGTATTCGGGGGGCTTTATCAGCCCCAGCATTTT.

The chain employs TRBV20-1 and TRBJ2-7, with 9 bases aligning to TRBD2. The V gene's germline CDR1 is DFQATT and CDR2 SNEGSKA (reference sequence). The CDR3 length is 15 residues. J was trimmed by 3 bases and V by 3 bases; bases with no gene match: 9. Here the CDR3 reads CSASVPGLAIYEQYF. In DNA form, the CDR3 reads TGCAGTGCTAGCGTGCCTGGACTAGCGATCTACGAGCAGTACTTC.

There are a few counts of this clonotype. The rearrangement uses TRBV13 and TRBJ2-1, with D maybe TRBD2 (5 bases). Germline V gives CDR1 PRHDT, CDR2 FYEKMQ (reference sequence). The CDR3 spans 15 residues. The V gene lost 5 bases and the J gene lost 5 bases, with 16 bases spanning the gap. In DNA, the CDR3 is TGTGCCAGCAGCACACTAGGTCTGCGTGACAATGAGCAGTTCTTC. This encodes CASSTLGLRDNEQFF.

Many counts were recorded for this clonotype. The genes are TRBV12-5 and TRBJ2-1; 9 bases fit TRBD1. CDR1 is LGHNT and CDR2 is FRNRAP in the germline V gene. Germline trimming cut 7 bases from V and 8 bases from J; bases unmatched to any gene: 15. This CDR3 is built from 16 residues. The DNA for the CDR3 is TGTGCTAGTGCCCAGACAGGGGGGGTCCGGGGAGATGAGCAGTTCTTC. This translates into CASAQTGGVRGDEQFF.

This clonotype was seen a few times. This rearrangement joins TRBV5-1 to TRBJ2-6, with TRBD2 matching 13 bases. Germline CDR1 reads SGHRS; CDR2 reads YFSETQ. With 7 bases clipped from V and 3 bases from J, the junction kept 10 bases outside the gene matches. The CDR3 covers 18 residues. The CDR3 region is CASRGAGLAGVGANVLTF. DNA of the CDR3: TGCGCCAGCCGGGGGGCCGGACTAGCGGGAGTTGGGGCCAACGTCCTGACTTTC.

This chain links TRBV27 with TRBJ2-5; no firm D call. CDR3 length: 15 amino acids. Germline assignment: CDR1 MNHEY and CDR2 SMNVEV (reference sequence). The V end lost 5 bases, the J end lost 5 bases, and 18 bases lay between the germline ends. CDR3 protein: CASSPGPVEKETQYF. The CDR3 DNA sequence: TGTGCCAGCAGTCCCGGCCCGGTGGAAAAGGAGACCCAGTACTTC.

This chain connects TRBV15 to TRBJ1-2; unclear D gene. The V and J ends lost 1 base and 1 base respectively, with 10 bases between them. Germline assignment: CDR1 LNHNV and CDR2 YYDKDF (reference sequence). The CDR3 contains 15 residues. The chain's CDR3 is CATSRAHEINYGYTF. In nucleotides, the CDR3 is TGTGCCACCAGCAGAGCACACGAGATTAACTATGGCTACACCTTC.

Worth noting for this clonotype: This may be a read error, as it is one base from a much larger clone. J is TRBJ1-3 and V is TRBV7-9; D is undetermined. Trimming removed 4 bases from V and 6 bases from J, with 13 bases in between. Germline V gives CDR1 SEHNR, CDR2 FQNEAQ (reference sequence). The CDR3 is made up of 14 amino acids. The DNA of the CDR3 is TGTGCCAGCAGCTGGTCACGGGAGGAAAACACCATATATTTT. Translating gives CASSWSREENTIYF.

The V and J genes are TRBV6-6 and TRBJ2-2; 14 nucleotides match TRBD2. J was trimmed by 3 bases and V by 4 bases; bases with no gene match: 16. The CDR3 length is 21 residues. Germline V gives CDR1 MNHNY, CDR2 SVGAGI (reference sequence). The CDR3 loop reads CASSLTIPGLAGALDTGELFF. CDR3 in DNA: TGTGCCAGCAGTTTAACCATACCGGGACTAGCGGGAGCATTGGACACCGGGGAGCTGTTTTTT.